Below, 19 T cell receptor beta chains from the same sample are listed, as sequenced in a study of T cells expressing NK-cell markers. TCRdb reprocessed the 5' RACE reads, with one entry per CDR3 protein and no DNA. The table counts about 440,000 distinct CDR3 sequences; 7.3% lies in the top ten. Input material: blood T cells: a sorted CD56 or NKG2C T cell subset, CD4+ or CD8+ T cells, or bulk PBMC T cells (not recorded which). These receptors were taken from a woman aged 18-70 years in good health.

CDR3 amino acids: CSARPRDRPKGQYF. V gene TRBV20-1 combines with J gene TRBJ2-7; there is no DNA to check the TCRdb D call of TRBD1. This CDR3 has 14 residues. Germline CDR1 DFQATT, CDR2 SNEGSKA (reference sequence).

The V gene is TRBV12-3 or TRBV12-4, the J gene TRBJ2-5; as DNA is missing, the TRBD2 call by TCRdb cannot be tested. CDR3 length equals 15 residues. The CDR3 reads CASSPVRVAKETQYF.

The chain employs TRBV7-2 and TRBJ2-1; TCRdb's D gene call, TRBD1, goes unchecked for lack of DNA. The CDR3 runs to 15 residues. Germline CDR1 and CDR2: SGHTA and FQGNSA. The CDR3 sequence is CASRHSGGSYNEQFF.

The chain couples TRBV5-4 to TRBJ2-5. CDR3 size: 14 residues. Germline V gives CDR1 SGHNT, CDR2 YYREEE (reference sequence). This CDR3 reads CASSPYSHQETQYF. Combining the CDR3 with reference TRBV5-4 and TRBJ2-5 gives the whole variable domain ETGVTQSPTHLIKTRGQQVTLRCSSQSGHNTVSWYQQALGQGPQFIFQYYREEENGRGNFPPRFSGLQFPNYSSELNVNALELDDSALYLCASSPYSHQETQYFGPGTRLLVL.

V gene TRBV12-3 or TRBV12-4 combines with J gene TRBJ2-3; absent DNA, TCRdb's TRBD1 call cannot be checked. The CDR3 length is 12 residues. CDR3 amino acids: CASRAPTDTQYF.

The chain couples TRBV7-2 to TRBJ1-2; TCRdb indicates TRBD1, and absent DNA this call remains unverified. The germline V gene has CDR1 SGHTA and CDR2 FQGNSA. CDR3 length equals 16 residues. The CDR3 sequence: CASSLGPRQGEGGYTF.

V gene TRBV20-1 combines with J gene TRBJ2-1; TCRdb outputs TRBD1, but without DNA this stays unchecked. Germline V gene lookup returns CDR1 DFQATT and CDR2 SNEGSKA (reference sequence). The CDR3 runs to 17 residues. The CDR3 loop reads CSAISLPGTDLYNEQFF.

The chain has TRBV5-1 and TRBJ2-3; TCRdb indicates TRBD2, and absent DNA this call remains unverified. Germline V gene sequence: CDR1 SGHRS, CDR2 YFSETQ. This CDR3 is 17 amino acids long. CDR3 in amino acids: CASSWPEGALKTDTQYF.

The gene calls are TRBV4-3 and TRBJ1-2. CDR1 is LGHNA and CDR2 is YSLEER in the germline V gene. This CDR3 contains 13 residues. CDR3 protein: CASSQDRTFGYTF.

The chain uses TRBV20-1 and TRBJ2-5. The CDR3 totals 13 residues. Germline V gene lookup returns CDR1 DFQATT and CDR2 SNEGSKA (reference sequence). CDR3 sequence reads: CSAIQRTQETQYF.

The CDR3 here is CASRGGAYNSPLHF. The chain joins TRBV2 to TRBJ1-6; TCRdb lists TRBD1, though no DNA is available to test this call. Germline lookup yields CDR1 SNHLY and CDR2 FYNNEI. CDR3 size: 14 residues.

This chain connects TRBV7-8 to TRBJ1-1; the D gene TCRdb calls, TRBD1, cannot be checked with no DNA. The germline V gene has CDR1 SGHVS and CDR2 FQNEAQ. This CDR3 has 15 residues. The CDR3 reads CASSLGSSPTDEAFF.

This chain connects TRBV20-1 to TRBJ2-5; no DNA is available, so the TRBD1 call from TCRdb remains unchecked. Germline V gene lookup returns CDR1 DFQATT and CDR2 SNEGSKA (reference sequence). The CDR3 loop spans 12 amino acids. CDR3 sequence reads: CSAQGDGETQYF.

The rearrangement uses TRBV4-3 and TRBJ1-2; the D call from TCRdb, TRBD1, cannot be confirmed without DNA. The CDR3 has 15 residues. Germline V CDR1 and CDR2: LGHNA, YSLEER. The CDR3 loop reads CASSQDAGQGGGYTF.

V is TRBV4-3 and J is TRBJ2-1. CDR3 length: 16 amino acids. CDR1 LGHNA and CDR2 YSLEER come from the germline V gene. CDR3 sequence reads: CASSQDLQILYNEQFF.

The J gene is TRBJ2-3, the V gene TRBV5-1; TCRdb returns TRBD2, unconfirmable since there is no DNA. CDR3 length: 17 residues. Germline lookup yields CDR1 SGHRS and CDR2 YFSETQ. The CDR3 reads CASSLGLRGDLTDTQYF.

The chain links TRBV20-1 to TRBJ2-1; there is no DNA to check the TCRdb D call of TRBD1. The CDR3 sequence is 15 residues long. Germline-derived CDR1 and CDR2 are DFQATT and SNEGSKA (reference sequence). The CDR3 sequence: CSADGTPGSFNEQFF.

V and J are TRBV11-2 and TRBJ2-1; TCRdb calls TRBD2, which cannot be checked without DNA. The CDR3 has 15 residues. The germline gives CDR1 SGHAT, CDR2 FQNNGV. The CDR3 reads CASSSGTSGMGEQFF.

The genes are TRBV27 and TRBJ1-6. This CDR3 has 12 residues. Per the germline V gene, CDR1 is MNHEY and CDR2 is SMNVEV (reference sequence). The CDR3 here is CASKKWNSPLHF.